These T cell receptor beta chains were read from a single sample in a study of T cell responses to AZD1222 COVID-19 vaccine. The assay was immunoSEQ multiplex PCR, and TCRdb's table has in-frame clones only and misses some. The sample yields 180,000 or so clones, approximately 91% seen once. The specimen was peripheral blood, collected 28 days after the second AZD1222 dose. The source is an adult who received the AZD1222 COVID-19 vaccine. CDR3s include the opening cysteine and the closing phenylalanine or tryptophan. The order of the fields is D gene, CDR3 length, V gene, J gene, clone size, CDR3 protein, CDR3 DNA. A D gene is named only where the DNA matches it firmly. Expanded clones get a size class; other rows say once, few or many, or leave the size out.

>TRBD2|18|TRBV27|TRBJ2-1|NA
CASQSLGIQAGAKNEQFF
TGTGCCAGCCAAAGTCTCGGGATTCAAGCGGGAGCGAAAAATGAGCAGTTCTTC
>NA|13|TRBV6-2/TRBV6-3|TRBJ2-7|NA
CASSRPGGYEQYF
TGTGCCAGCAGTCGCCCCGGGGGTTACGAGCAGTACTTC
>NA|13|TRBV19|TRBJ2-7|NA
CASSRGTYYEQYF
TGTGCCAGTAGTCGCGGGACTTACTACGAGCAGTACTTC
>TRBD1|17|TRBV12-5|TRBJ2-7|NA
CASGLSRVLGQAYEQYF
TGTGCTAGTGGTTTGTCACGCGTTTTGGGACAGGCCTACGAGCAGTACTTC
>NA|13|TRBV2|TRBJ2-5|NA
CASSNTGQETQYF
TGTGCCAGCAGTAATACAGGGCAAGAGACCCAGTACTTC
>TRBD1|15|TRBV4-3|TRBJ1-1|NA
CASSQDRGRGTEAFF
TGCGCCAGCAGCCAAGATCGGGGCAGGGGGACTGAAGCTTTCTTT
>TRBD1|14|TRBV2|TRBJ2-7|NA
CASSRTGASYEQYF
TGTGCCAGCAGCCGGACAGGGGCTTCCTACGAGCAGTACTTC
>NA|13|TRBV7-3|TRBJ1-1|NA
CASSLNRNTEAFF
TGTGCCAGCAGCTTAAACAGGAACACTGAAGCTTTCTTT
>NA|14|TRBV7-2|TRBJ1-1|NA
CASSLERGWTEAFF
TGTGCCAGCAGCCTGGAAAGGGGCTGGACTGAAGCTTTCTTT
>NA|14|TRBV5-6|TRBJ2-2|NA
CASSLWGRSGELFF
TGTGCCAGCAGCTTATGGGGAAGGTCCGGGGAGCTGTTTTTT
>TRBD1|16|TRBV5-8|TRBJ1-1|once
CASSLYRQGGNTEAFF
TGTGCCAGCAGCTTATATAGACAGGGCGGGAACACTGAAGCTTTCTTT
>NA|14|TRBV19|TRBJ1-1|NA
CASSMGRGGTEAFF
TGTGCCAGTAGTATGGGCAGGGGAGGGACTGAAGCTTTCTTT
>TRBD2|15|TRBV6-5|TRBJ2-7|NA
CASSYSASGGYEQYF
TGTGCCAGCAGTTACTCGGCTAGCGGGGGCTACGAGCAGTACTTC
>NA|15|TRBV7-3|TRBJ2-1|NA
CASSLQPIAGNEQFF
TGTGCCAGCAGCTTACAACCGATAGCAGGCAATGAGCAGTTCTTC
>NA|13|TRBV5-1|TRBJ2-1|NA
CASSPGSSEEQFF
TGCGCCAGCAGCCCCGGGAGTAGCGAAGAGCAGTTCTTC
>NA|14|TRBV2|TRBJ1-4|NA
CASRTGPGDEKLFF
TGTGCCAGCAGAACCGGTCCGGGGGATGAAAAACTGTTTTTT
>NA|12|TRBV30|TRBJ2-6|once
CAWSSGANVLTF
TGTGCCTGGAGCTCTGGGGCCAACGTCCTGACTTTC
>NA|13|TRBV6-6|TRBJ2-5|NA
CASTTGSQETQYF
TGTGCCAGCACCACGGGCTCTCAAGAGACCCAGTACTTC
>NA|14|TRBV7-2|TRBJ2-5|NA
CASSLELVKETQYF
TGTGCCAGCAGCTTAGAACTAGTCAAAGAGACCCAGTACTTC
>TRBD1|15|TRBV9|TRBJ2-5|few
CASSVRQGAGETQYF
TGTGCCAGCAGCGTCCGACAGGGGGCGGGAGAGACCCAGTACTTC
>TRBD1|16|TRBV6-5|TRBJ1-1|NA
CASSYSVGQGNTEAFF
TGTGCCAGCAGTTACTCGGTAGGACAGGGTAACACTGAAGCTTTCTTT
>NA|14|TRBV27|TRBJ1-2|NA
CASSLGPRPYGYTF
TGTGCCAGCAGTTTAGGACCCAGACCCTATGGCTACACCTTC
>NA|13|TRBV3-1/TRBV3-2|TRBJ2-7|NA
CASSQGLKYEQYF
TGTGCCAGCAGCCAAGGTTTGAAGTACGAGCAGTACTTC
>NA|15|TRBV5-6|TRBJ1-5|NA
CASSLQQGVLQPQHF
TGTGCCAGCAGCTTGCAACAGGGCGTCCTCCAGCCCCAGCATTTT
>NA|17|TRBV7-9|TRBJ1-3|NA
CASSLGLSGRDGNTIYF
TGTGCCAGCAGCTTAGGCCTCTCGGGGCGCGATGGAAACACCATATATTTT
>TRBD2|16|TRBV9|TRBJ2-3|once
CASSVSSAGGQGTQYF
TGTGCCAGCAGCGTTTCCTCAGCGGGGGGGCAGGGTACGCAGTATTTT
>NA|14|TRBV10-1|TRBJ2-5|NA
CASSEDRFQETQYF
TGCGCCAGCAGTGAGGACAGGTTCCAAGAGACCCAGTACTTC
>TRBD2|15|TRBV11-2|TRBJ2-3|NA
CASSFTSGSTDTQYF
TGTGCCAGCAGCTTTACTAGCGGAAGCACAGATACGCAGTATTTT
>NA|14|TRBV10-3|TRBJ1-1|NA
CAITGGGPVTEAFF
TGTGCCATCACCGGTGGGGGACCGGTCACTGAAGCTTTCTTT
>NA|19|TRBV27|TRBJ1-6|NA
CASSLRPVAEGSYNSPLHF
TGTGCCAGCAGTTTACGGCCAGTTGCAGAGGGGTCCTATAATTCACCCCTCCACTTT
>NA|17|TRBV4-2|TRBJ1-5|once
CASSQDGSGAGNQPQHF
TGTGCCAGCAGCCAAGATGGGTCAGGGGCTGGGAATCAGCCCCAGCATTTT
>TRBD1|14|TRBV6-6|TRBJ1-2|NA
CASTRQGSNYGYTF
TGTGCCAGCACCAGACAGGGGTCGAACTATGGCTACACCTTC
>NA|14|TRBV9|TRBJ2-1|NA
CASSVGDMGNEQFF
TGTGCCAGCAGCGTAGGGGACATGGGTAATGAGCAGTTCTTC
>TRBD2|15|TRBV27|TRBJ2-7|NA
CASSLRTSGSGEQYF
TGTGCCAGCAGTTTGCGGACTAGCGGGAGCGGCGAGCAGTACTTC
>NA|12|TRBV10-3|TRBJ2-7|once
CAMSETTYEQYF
TGTGCCATGTCCGAGACTACCTACGAGCAGTACTTC
>NA|13|TRBV29-1|TRBJ2-1|NA
CSATGDLNNEQFF
TGCAGCGCTACAGGGGACTTAAACAATGAGCAGTTCTTC
>NA|14|TRBV27|TRBJ2-2|NA
CASSWGQNTGELFF
TGTGCCAGCAGTTGGGGACAGAACACCGGGGAGCTGTTTTTT
>TRBD2|16|TRBV30|TRBJ2-1|NA
CAGTSGGVSSYNEQFF
TGTGCCGGGACTAGCGGGGGGGTAAGCTCCTACAATGAGCAGTTCTTC
>NA|15|TRBV21-1|TRBJ2-1|NA
CASSKVSGLVYEQFF
TGTGCCAGCAGCAAAGTCAGCGGGCTGGTCTATGAGCAGTTCTTC
>NA|13|TRBV29-1|TRBJ2-5|NA
CSVVAVNQETQYF
TGCAGCGTTGTCGCTGTAAACCAAGAGACCCAGTACTTC
>NA|15|TRBV27|TRBJ1-5|NA
CASSLAGPSNQPQHF
TGTGCCAGCAGTTTAGCCGGCCCTAGCAATCAGCCCCAGCATTTT